These 4 T cell receptor beta chains were sequenced from one sample in a study of blood T cell repertoires in COVID-19. The method was immunoSEQ multiplex PCR; TCRdb's version includes in-frame clones alone and lacks a portion of them. The sample shows tens of thousands of clones, roughly 84% of them seen only once. Sequenced sample: peripheral blood. These receptors were obtained from a man in his fifties or sixties with acute or convalescent COVID-19.

The rearrangement uses TRBV28 and TRBJ1-1; D is undetermined. The V gene's germline CDR1 is MDHEN and CDR2 SYDVKM. V was clipped by 6 bases and J by 1 base, with 12 bases between them. This CDR3 is built from 14 residues. The DNA of the CDR3 is TGTGCCAGCAGCCCCCGAGAGGCGAACACTGAAGCTTTCTTT. As protein: CASSPREANTEAFF.

This chain uses TRBV5-1 with TRBJ1-3, with 8 bases identical to TRBD1. The CDR3 has 14 residues. The V gene end was trimmed by 3 bases and the J gene end by 4 bases; junction bases not matched to a gene: 3. The germline gives CDR1 SGHRS, CDR2 YFSETQ. CDR3 coding DNA: TGCGCCAGCAGCTCGACAGGGGAAGGAAACACCATATATTTT. It is translated as CASSSTGEGNTIYF. The whole variable domain, filled in from reference TRBV5-1 and TRBJ1-3, reads KAGVTQTPRYLIKTRGQQVTLSCSPISGHRSVSWYQQTPGQGLQFLFEYFSETQRNKGNFPGRFSGRQFSNSRSEMNVSTLELGDSALYLCASSSTGEGNTIYFGEGSWLTVV.

The V call is TRBV10-3, the J call TRBJ1-3; a weak D match, TRBD1 (5 bases). Germline-derived CDR1 and CDR2 are ENHRY and SYGVKD. This CDR3 has 14 residues. V was pared by 7 bases and J by 4 bases, with 14 bases between. CDR3 DNA: TGTGCCATCACCCCGGACACGGCGGGAAACACCATATATTTT. It encodes CAITPDTAGNTIYF.

V is TRBV7-9 and J is TRBJ2-3; D perhaps matches TRBD2 (6 bases). Per germline, CDR1 SEHNR and CDR2 FQNEAQ (reference sequence). This CDR3 region has 14 residues. The V end was cut by 5 bases, the J end by 4 bases, with 13 bases between. CDR3 residues: CASSLTSSADTQYF. The CDR3 coding sequence is TGTGCCAGCAGCCTCACTAGCAGCGCAGATACGCAGTATTTT.